This T cell receptor beta chain derives from a study of shared clonotypes between healthy human individuals. CCR7-negative CD45RA+ TemRA cells were pooled with CD45RO+ cells for CD8 memory. This CDR3 is 15 amino acids long. V was pared by 10 bases and J by 1 base, with 10 bases of the junction left unmatched. Germline assignment: CDR1 SNHLY and CDR2 FYNNEI. In the original processing: Sequence data from immunoSEQ were junction-only and lacked quality scores; consequently, filtering differed. Sequencing used immunoSEQ multiplex PCR; TCRdb keeps in-frame clones, though not all of them. The V and J calls and clone size were taken over from that table, and D and trimming were inferred from the DNA. The profile shows 110,000 or so clones, roughly 70% of them singletons.

The sequenced sample was memory CD8+ T cells sorted from blood. Subset: CD45RO+ cells pooled with CCR7-negative TemRA cells. The J gene is TRBJ2-7, the V gene TRBV2, with 10 bases that match TRBD2. The receptor was isolated from a woman aged 25 to 39 in good health. This chain's CDR3 is CATSGTSDTSYEQYF. CDR3 coding DNA: TGTGCCACATCCGGGACTAGCGACACTTCCTACGAGCAGTACTTC.